One sample yielded the 22 T cell receptor beta chains listed below, sequenced in a study of Ad26.COV2.S vaccination and SARS-CoV-2 variants. Measured with immunoSEQ multiplex PCR; TCRdb has only the in-frame clones, and not every one. The sample has some 180,000 clones, 87% seen once. Specimen: peripheral blood, collected after recovery from COVID-19. The receptor set was obtained from a human donor who had recovered from COVID-19.

This clone showed up many times. The chain carries TRBV28 and TRBJ2-3, with 9 bases identical to TRBD2. The V gene end was trimmed by 7 bases and the J gene end by 3 bases; junction bases not matched to a gene: 8. Germline CDR1 reads MDHEN; CDR2 reads SYDVKM. This CDR3 has 15 residues. The CDR3 reads CASIRSGGRTDTQYF. CDR3 nucleotide sequence: TGTGCCAGCATCCGTAGCGGGGGCAGGACAGATACGCAGTATTTT.

The rearrangement links TRBV3-1 (or the pseudogene TRBV3-2) to TRBJ2-1, with 7 bases lining up with TRBD2. The CDR3 runs to 15 residues. Unmatched junction bases numbered 7, after V lost 6 bases and J lost 2 bases. CDR1 and CDR2 (germline): LGHDT, YNNKEL (reference sequence). The DNA for the CDR3 is TGTGCCAGCAGACCGAGCGGGGATACCTACAATGAGCAGTTCTTC. Its protein product is CASRPSGDTYNEQFF.

The rearrangement uses TRBV5-6 and TRBJ1-2; D not resolved. V was pared by 4 bases and J by 0 bases, with 10 bases between. CDR1 and CDR2 (germline): SGHDT, YYEEEE. There are 14 residues in the CDR3. The CDR3, as DNA: TGTGCCAGCAGCCCCCGGGTGACTAACTATGGCTACACCTTC. It encodes CASSPRVTNYGYTF.

This chain links TRBV27 with TRBJ2-7, with 8 bases that match TRBD1. The length of the CDR3 is 14 residues. V dropped 6 bases and J dropped 6; count of bases not matched to a gene: 10. CDR1 and CDR2 (germline): MNHEY, SMNVEV (reference sequence). The CDR3 DNA follows: TGTGCCAGCAGCACCAGGGGGCAACAGGGCGAGCAGTACTTC. Protein: CASSTRGQQGEQYF.

The chain recombines TRBV28 with TRBJ1-5; the D is unclear. Germline CDR1 and CDR2: MDHEN and SYDVKM. The CDR3 totals 12 residues. Trimming removed 6 bases at V and 6 bases at J, with 9 bases between. DNA of the CDR3: TGTGCCAGCAGGACCCTCGGTCAGCCCCAGCATTTT. This sequence encodes CASRTLGQPQHF. The variable domain in full, with the rest retrieved from reference TRBV28 and TRBJ1-5, is DVKVTQSSRYLVKRTGEKVFLECVQDMDHENMFWYRQDPGLGLRLIYFSYDVKMKEKGDIPEGYSVSREKKERFSLILESASTNQTSMYLCASRTLGQPQHFGDGTRLSIL.

The chain uses TRBV12-3 or TRBV12-4 and TRBJ2-1, with D perhaps TRBD2 (6 bases). Trimming removed 3 bases at V and 7 bases at J, with 10 bases between. This CDR3 region has 13 residues. The CDR3 loop is CASSLPAGNEQFF. The CDR3 coding sequence is TGTGCCAGCAGTTTGCCGGCGGGGAATGAGCAGTTCTTC.

V gene TRBV5-5 combines with J gene TRBJ2-2; perhaps TRBD2 as D (6 bases). The length of the CDR3 is 15 residues. CDR1 is SGHKS, CDR2 YYEKEE, per germline (reference sequence). The V gene lost 0 bases and the J gene lost 2 bases, with 8 bases spanning the gap. The CDR3 loop reads CASSLEGTNTGELFF. The CDR3 nucleotides are TGTGCCAGCAGCTTGGAAGGGACTAACACCGGGGAGCTGTTTTTT.

This chain links TRBV13 with TRBJ2-3; 9 bases match TRBD1. Per germline, CDR1 PRHDT and CDR2 FYEKMQ (reference sequence). Unmatched junction bases numbered 13, after V lost 4 bases and J lost 2 bases. This CDR3 contains 18 residues. The CDR3 sequence is CASSSRDRALIPTDTQYF. The CDR3 bases are TGTGCCAGCAGCTCCCGGGACAGGGCTTTGATACCCACAGATACGCAGTATTTT.

The gene calls are TRBV7-3 and TRBJ2-2; 8 positions agree with TRBD1. The CDR3 totals 17 residues. CDR1 is SGHTA, CDR2 FQGTGA, per germline. The ends lost 6 bases at V and 4 bases at J; junction bases unmatched: 13. The CDR3 coding sequence is TGTGCCAGCAGTAAAGGGATTGGACAGGGATCCACCGGGGAGCTGTTTTTT. Amino acids: CASSKGIGQGSTGELFF.

The rearrangement uses TRBV19 and TRBJ2-1; 9 bases map to TRBD2. Germline trimming cut 2 bases from V and 1 base from J; bases unmatched to any gene: 3. Germline CDR1 reads LNHDA; CDR2 reads SQIVND (reference sequence). The CDR3 runs 16 residues. The CDR3 nucleotides are TGTGCCAGTAGTATAAGTGCGGGAGGGTCCTACAATGAGCAGTTCTTC. It yields the protein CASSISAGGSYNEQFF.

The J gene is TRBJ2-3, the V gene TRBV3-1 (or the pseudogene TRBV3-2); D unresolved. The V end was cut by 1 base, the J end by 2 bases, with 7 bases between. Germline V gene data show CDR1 as LGHDT and CDR2 as YNNKEL (reference sequence). CDR3 size: 14 residues. Written as DNA, the CDR3 is TGTGCCAGCAGCCAAGGCTTGTTCACAGATACGCAGTATTTT. Its protein is CASSQGLFTDTQYF.

The gene calls are TRBV2 and TRBJ2-7; 7 nucleotides match TRBD1. The CDR3 length is 13 residues. Germline CDR1 and CDR2: SNHLY and FYNNEI. J lost 2 bases, V lost 8 bases, and 6 bases had no gene match. CDR3 amino acids: CASCRDSTYEQYF. CDR3 nucleotides: TGTGCCAGCTGCCGGGACAGCACCTACGAGCAGTACTTC.

V is TRBV7-3 and J is TRBJ2-1; 7 bases agree with TRBD2. Trimming took 4 bases from V and 6 from J; bases not matched to a gene: 15. The germline CDR1 and CDR2 sequences are SGHTA and FQGTGA. This CDR3 is built from 17 residues. The CDR3 loop is CASSSPSGTIGSNEQFF. CDR3 DNA sequence: TGTGCCAGCAGCTCCCCATCCGGGACTATCGGATCCAATGAGCAGTTCTTC. Filled out from reference TRBV7-3 and TRBJ2-1, the complete variable domain reads GAGVSQTPSNKVTEKGKYVELRCDPISGHTALYWYRQSLGQGPEFLIYFQGTGAADDSGLPNDRFFAVRPEGSVSTLKIQRTERGDSAVYLCASSSPSGTIGSNEQFFGPGTRLTVL.

This chain connects TRBV6-6 to TRBJ1-1; D is uncertain. Germline values: CDR1 MNHNY, CDR2 SVGAGI (reference sequence). V lost 5 bases and J lost 1, with 11 bases in between. The CDR3 length is 14 residues. The CDR3 DNA reads TGTGCCAGCAGTACCGTAGGATCGAACACTGAAGCTTTCTTT. Translating it yields CASSTVGSNTEAFF.

The J gene is TRBJ2-2, the V gene TRBV29-1, with D perhaps assigned TRBD1 or TRBD2 (6 bases each). The CDR3 runs to 13 residues. Trimming shortened V by 6 bases and J by 3 bases, and 11 bases separated the two germline ends. Germline assignment: CDR1 SQVTM and CDR2 ANQGSEA. The CDR3 sequence is CSVGGRDTGELFF. CDR3 sequence (DNA): TGCAGCGTCGGGGGCAGGGACACCGGGGAGCTGTTTTTT.

This chain connects TRBV27 to TRBJ2-5, with D possibly TRBD2 on 6 matching bases. Germline loops: CDR1 MNHEY, CDR2 SMNVEV (reference sequence). The CDR3 consists of 17 residues. Trimming stripped 6 bases from V and 5 bases from J, with 25 bases between. The CDR3 region is CASSHEFGSGGVETQYF. The CDR3 region has the DNA TGTGCCAGCAGCCATGAGTTTGGATCCGGGGGAGTCGAGACCCAGTACTTC.

CDR3 region: CASSQEFGGREQYF. As DNA, the CDR3 is TGTGCCAGCAGCCAAGAGTTCGGGGGGCGCGAGCAGTACTTC. This sequence joins TRBV3-1 (or the pseudogene TRBV3-2) and TRBJ2-7; a possible D gene is TRBD2 (7 bases). There are 14 residues in the CDR3. V was clipped by 0 bases and J by 6 bases, with 12 bases between them. CDR1 is LGHDT and CDR2 is YNNKEL in the germline V gene (reference sequence).

CDR3 protein: CASSVPTGGGKNIQYF. CDR3 nucleotides: TGTGCCAGCAGCGTACCGACAGGGGGAGGCAAAAACATTCAGTACTTC. The chain couples TRBV28 to TRBJ2-4; 9 bases agree with TRBD1. Germline V gene data show CDR1 as MDHEN and CDR2 as SYDVKM. The ends lost 6 bases at V and 3 bases at J; junction bases unmatched: 9. The CDR3 is made up of 16 amino acids.

The chain carries TRBV4-1 and TRBJ2-5; D is possibly TRBD1 (8 bases). This CDR3 spans 16 amino acids. From germline, CDR1 is MGHRA and CDR2 YSYEKL. Deletions cut 0 bases from V and 4 bases from J, with 15 bases between. Here the CDR3 reads CASSQDGNRGGETQYF. Here the CDR3 DNA reads TGCGCCAGCAGCCAAGATGGGAACAGGGGGGGAGAGACCCAGTACTTC.

The CDR3 bases are TGTGCCAGCCTTGACTCCCCCTCCTACGAGCAGTACTTC. Translated, it gives CASLDSPSYEQYF. The chain uses TRBV2 and TRBJ2-7; D call uncertain. This CDR3 spans 13 amino acids. V was pared by 8 bases and J by 0 bases, with 11 bases between. Germline-derived CDR1 and CDR2 are SNHLY and FYNNEI.

The chain links TRBV6-1 to TRBJ1-3; D unresolved. Trimming stripped 1 base from V and 0 bases from J, with 7 bases between. The CDR3 is made up of 15 amino acids. Germline V gene sequence: CDR1 MNHNS, CDR2 SASEGT. For the CDR3, the DNA is TGTGCCAGCAGTGAAGGACCTAGCTCTGGAAACACCATATATTTT. It codes for CASSEGPSSGNTIYF.

This clone was observed a handful of times. Other DNA variants within this sample encode the same CDR3. CDR3: CASSSGLSTDTQYF. CDR3 DNA: TGTGCCAGCAGCTCGGGACTCAGCACAGATACGCAGTATTTT. The chain uses TRBV7-2 and TRBJ2-3, with a possible D match to TRBD2 (6 bases). The CDR3 is 14 residues long. In germline, CDR1 is SGHTA, CDR2 FQGNSA. V lost 4 bases, J lost 0 bases, and 8 bases lay in between.